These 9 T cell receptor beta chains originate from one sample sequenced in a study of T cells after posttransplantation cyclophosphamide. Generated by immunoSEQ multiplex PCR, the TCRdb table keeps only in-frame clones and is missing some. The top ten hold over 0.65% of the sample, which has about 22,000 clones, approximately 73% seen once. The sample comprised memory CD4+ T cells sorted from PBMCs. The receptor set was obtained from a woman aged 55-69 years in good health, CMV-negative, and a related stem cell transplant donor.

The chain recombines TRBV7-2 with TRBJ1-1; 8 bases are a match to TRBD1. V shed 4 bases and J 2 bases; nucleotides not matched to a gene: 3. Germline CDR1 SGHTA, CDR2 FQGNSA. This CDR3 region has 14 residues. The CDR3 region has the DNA TGTGCCAGCAGCTCCAGGGGGCGCAACACTGAAGCTTTCTTT. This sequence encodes CASSSRGRNTEAFF.

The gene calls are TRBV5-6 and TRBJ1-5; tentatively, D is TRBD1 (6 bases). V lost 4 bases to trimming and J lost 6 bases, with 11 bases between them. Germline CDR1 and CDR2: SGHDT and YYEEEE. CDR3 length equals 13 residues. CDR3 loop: CASSDRTAQPQHF. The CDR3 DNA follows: TGTGCCAGCAGCGACCGGACAGCTCAGCCCCAGCATTTT.

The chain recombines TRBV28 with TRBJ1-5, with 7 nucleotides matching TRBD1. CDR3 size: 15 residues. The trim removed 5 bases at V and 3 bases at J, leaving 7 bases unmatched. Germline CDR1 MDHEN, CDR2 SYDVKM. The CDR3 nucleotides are TGTGCCAGCAGTGTACCGGGACAGATCAATCAGCCCCAGCATTTT. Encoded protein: CASSVPGQINQPQHF.

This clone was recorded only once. CDR3 loop: CASRSKLAGSHEQYF. CDR3 DNA: TGTGCCAGCAGGTCTAAACTAGCTGGGAGCCACGAGCAGTACTTC. This chain joins TRBV27 and TRBJ2-7, with D possibly being TRBD2 (6 bases). Trimming removed 6 bases at V and 5 bases at J, with 20 bases between. The germline gives CDR1 MNHEY, CDR2 SMNVEV (reference sequence). The CDR3 covers 15 residues.

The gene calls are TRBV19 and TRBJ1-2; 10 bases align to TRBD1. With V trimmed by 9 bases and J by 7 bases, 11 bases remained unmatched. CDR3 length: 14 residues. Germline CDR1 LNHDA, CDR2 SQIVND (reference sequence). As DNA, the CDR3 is TGTGCCAGCACCCTTGGACAGGGGGGGGCTGGCTACACCTTC. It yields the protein CASTLGQGGAGYTF.

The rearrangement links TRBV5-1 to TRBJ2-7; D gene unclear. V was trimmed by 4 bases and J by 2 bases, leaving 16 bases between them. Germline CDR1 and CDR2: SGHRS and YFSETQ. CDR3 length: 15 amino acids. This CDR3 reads CASSPRVDPPYEQYF. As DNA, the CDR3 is TGCGCCAGCAGCCCCCGGGTAGATCCTCCCTACGAGCAGTACTTC.

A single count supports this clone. The CDR3 DNA reads TGTGCCAGCAGCTTAGAAACAGCCACAGATACGCAGTATTTT. This encodes CASSLETATDTQYF. J is TRBJ2-3 and V is TRBV13, with no clear D. V shed 1 base and J shed 2 bases, with 7 bases lying between them. This CDR3 has 14 residues. CDR1 and CDR2 from the germline V gene are PRHDT and FYEKMQ (reference sequence). Variable domain in full (rest from reference TRBV13 and TRBJ2-3): AAGVIQSPRHLIKEKRETATLKCYPIPRHDTVYWYQQGPGQDPQFLISFYEKMQSDKGSIPDRFSAQQFSDYHSELNMSSLELGDSALYFCASSLETATDTQYFGPGTRLTVL.

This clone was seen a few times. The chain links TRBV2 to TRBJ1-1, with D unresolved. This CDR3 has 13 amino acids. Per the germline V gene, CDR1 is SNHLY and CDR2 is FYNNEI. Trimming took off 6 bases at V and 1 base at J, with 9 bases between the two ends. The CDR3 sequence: CASSVTGNTEAFF. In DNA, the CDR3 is TGTGCCAGCAGCGTGACGGGGAACACTGAAGCTTTCTTT.

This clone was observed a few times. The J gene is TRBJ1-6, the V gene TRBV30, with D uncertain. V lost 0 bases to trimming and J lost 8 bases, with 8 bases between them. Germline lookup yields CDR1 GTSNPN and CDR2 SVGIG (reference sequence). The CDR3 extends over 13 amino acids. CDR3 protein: CAWSVRSDSPLHF. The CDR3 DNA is TGTGCCTGGAGTGTGAGGTCAGATTCACCCCTCCACTTT.